These T cell receptor beta chains were read from a single sample in a study of blood T cell repertoires in COVID-19. Data came from immunoSEQ multiplex PCR; TCRdb stores just in-frame clones and leaves some out. The repertoire holds 210,000 or so clones, under 90% seen once, with approximately 7% in the top ten. Sample: peripheral blood. The receptors come from a middle-aged man with acute or convalescent COVID-19. CDR3s include the opening cysteine and the closing phenylalanine or tryptophan. The order of the fields is D gene, J gene, V gene, CDR3 DNA, CDR3 protein. A D gene is named only where the DNA matches it firmly.

>NA|TRBJ1-5|TRBV2
TGTGCCAGCAGTGATGGAGGGAACCAGCATTTT
CASSDGGNQHF
>NA|TRBJ2-2|TRBV9
TGTGCCAGCAGCCCCGGGGGTGGGCCGAACACCGGGGAGCTGTTTTTT
CASSPGGGPNTGELFF
>TRBD2|TRBJ2-1|TRBV11-3
TGTGCCAGCAGCTTAGTGGCCGGGCTAGCGGGGGACAATGAGCAGTTCTTC
CASSLVAGLAGDNEQFF
>NA|TRBJ1-5|TRBV19
TGTGCCAGTACGAAAGAGAGCAATCAGCCCCAGCATTTT
CASTKESNQPQHF
>TRBD2|TRBJ2-2|TRBV9
TGTGCCAGCAGCTTATTTAGCGGGGGGGATGAGACCGGGGAGCTGTTTTTT
CASSLFSGGDETGELFF
>TRBD2|TRBJ2-7|TRBV7-2
TGTGCCAGCAGCTTGGATAGGACTAGCTACGAGCAGTACTTC
CASSLDRTSYEQYF
>NA|TRBJ2-5|TRBV28
TGTGCCAGCAACCAAGAATTCCACGGGAGTTTTGAGACCCAGTACTTC
CASNQEFHGSFETQYF
>NA|TRBJ2-6|TRBV27
TGTGCCACCGGGGAGTTCTACTCTGGGGCCAACGTCCTGACTTTC
CATGEFYSGANVLTF
>TRBD2|TRBJ2-3|TRBV20-1
TGCAGTGCTAGTCGGGCTCTAGCGGGATACGCAGATACGCAGTATTTT
CSASRALAGYADTQYF
>NA|TRBJ1-6|TRBV9
TGTGCCAGCAGCATACAGGGCTATAATTCACCCCTCCACTTT
CASSIQGYNSPLHF
>TRBD1|TRBJ1-2|TRBV5-4
TGTGCCAGCAGCCGTCCGGGACAGGGACCCACCAGCGACTATGGCTACACCTTC
CASSRPGQGPTSDYGYTF